The rows below give T cell receptor beta chains drawn from one sample of a study of T-cell memory formation after mild COVID-19. In TCRdb, the 5' RACE reads were re-called with MiXCR into one record per CDR3 protein. The table includes 430,000 or so distinct CDR3 sequences, roughly 25% detected once. Input material: PBMCs or a T cell subset sorted from them (not recorded which). The origin of the receptors is an adult woman who had mild COVID-19 (a few samples of this study predate the infection). Cell type and time point are not known. Each CDR3 is given without its conserved first and last residue.

J,V,CDR3
TRBJ2-1,TRBV12-3/TRBV12-4,ASSIALRNNEQF
TRBJ2-1,TRBV7-2,ASQIAGTNEQF
TRBJ2-7,TRBV10-3,ASAGTMNEQY
TRBJ2-4,TRBV5-4,ASSLDLMVNIQY
TRBJ2-2,TRBV15,ATSRGPTGSTGELF
TRBJ1-1,TRBV20-1,SAKDPRANTEAF
TRBJ2-5,TRBV7-9,ASSPAALETQY
TRBJ2-5,TRBV30,AWRPRGAETQY
TRBJ2-1,TRBV30,AWSVMRTLQF
TRBJ2-7,TRBV4-3,ASSQETSVYEQY
TRBJ2-3,TRBV9,ASSKREIRTDTQY
TRBJ1-1,TRBV20-1,SARELSEAF
TRBJ2-7,TRBV20-1,SAGQSSYEQY
TRBJ1-1,TRBV7-8,ASSLDPYGKAF
TRBJ2-5,TRBV12-3/TRBV12-4,ASSSFVQETQY
TRBJ1-1,TRBV6-5,ASRAGTGRSSTEAF
TRBJ2-7,TRBV6-5,ASSWRDRDDEQY
TRBJ2-1,TRBV5-1,ASSLLVGGTGEQF
TRBJ2-3,TRBV2,ASRSPGGRNTQY
TRBJ1-3,TRBV7-2,ASSPDTLYSGNTIY
TRBJ2-1,TRBV6-5,ASSKSSWPYNEQF
TRBJ1-2,TRBV27,ASRPSSGNYGYT
TRBJ2-1,TRBV5-1,ASSLGGSRQF
TRBJ2-7,TRBV5-5,ASTWGTGEYEQY
TRBJ2-5,TRBV7-9,ASSDQSETQY
TRBJ2-7,TRBV27,ASSPTRVSYEQY